Below, 19 T cell receptor beta chains from the same sample are listed, as sequenced in a study of T cell changes during pregnancy in multiple sclerosis. TCRdb's copy holds only in-frame clones and misses some; the assay was immunoSEQ multiplex PCR. The table records nearly 110,000 clones, around 93% of them present only once. The sequencing here drew on peripheral blood, taken in the third trimester of pregnancy. Receptors were obtained from a female donor in good health, enrolled as a control in a pregnancy study.

The chain is built from TRBV7-3 and TRBJ2-2; TRBD2 agrees at 13 bases. The CDR3 contains 15 residues. Germline CDR1 is SGHTA and CDR2 is FQGTGA. The trim removed 5 bases at V and 5 bases at J, leaving 2 bases unmatched. The CDR3 reads CASSGGLAGTGELFF. The CDR3 DNA sequence: TGTGCCAGCAGCGGGGGACTAGCGGGGACCGGGGAGCTGTTTTTT.

J is TRBJ1-2 and V is TRBV7-9, with D unclear. Trimming shortened V by 1 base and J by 8 bases, and 14 bases separated the two germline ends. CDR1 is SEHNR and CDR2 is FQNEAQ in the germline V gene (reference sequence). The CDR3 extends over 14 amino acids. CDR3 residues: CASSLGLLGGGYTF. The CDR3 coding sequence is TGTGCCAGCAGCTTAGGGTTGTTAGGCGGCGGCTACACCTTC.

The CDR3 loop is CASSLGGGYEQYF. CDR3 coding DNA: TGTGCCAGCAGCTTAGGAGGGGGCTACGAGCAGTACTTC. The chain recombines TRBV7-9 with TRBJ2-7, with TRBD1 as a possible D gene (6 bases). CDR1 SEHNR and CDR2 FQNEAQ come from the germline V gene (reference sequence). V lost 1 base, J lost 3 bases, and 7 bases lay in between. CDR3 size: 13 residues.

The chain combines TRBV30 with TRBJ1-3; D might be TRBD1 (5 bases). The CDR3 covers 15 residues. The V gene lost 1 base and the J gene lost 5 bases, with 15 bases spanning the gap. Germline V gives CDR1 GTSNPN, CDR2 SVGIG (reference sequence). CDR3 bases: TGTGCCTGGAGTGCACCCCAGGGTGTGAGAAACACCATATATTTT. Translated, it gives CAWSAPQGVRNTIYF.

This clone was detected many times. This rearrangement joins TRBV7-9 to TRBJ2-3; TRBD2 aligns across 8 bases. The junction had 6 bases not matched to a gene; V was cut back by 2 bases and J by 2 bases. The CDR3 runs to 16 residues. Germline CDR1 is SEHNR and CDR2 is FQNEAQ (reference sequence). CDR3 nucleotides: TGTGCCAGCAGCTTACATGCGGGGGGCCCCACAGATACGCAGTATTTT. Amino acid sequence: CASSLHAGGPTDTQYF.

The gene calls are TRBV6-5 and TRBJ2-7; no clear D gene. Germline V gene lookup returns CDR1 MNHEY and CDR2 SVGAGI. Trimming removed 0 bases from V and 3 bases from J, with 15 bases in between. This CDR3 contains 16 residues. The CDR3 is CASSYSRVEENYEQYF. The DNA of the CDR3 is TGTGCCAGCAGTTACTCGAGAGTCGAGGAAAACTACGAGCAGTACTTC.

This chain links TRBV5-1 with TRBJ2-3; TRBD2 aligns across 11 bases. Germline V gene sequence: CDR1 SGHRS, CDR2 YFSETQ. The CDR3 is 14 residues long. Trimming removed 4 bases from V and 4 bases from J; junction bases left unmatched: 2. CDR3 region: CASSLSGGADTQYF. The CDR3 nucleotides read TGCGCCAGCAGCCTTAGCGGGGGGGCAGATACGCAGTATTTT.

V usage is TRBV27 and J usage is TRBJ2-7, with D possibly being TRBD1 (6 bases). From germline, CDR1 is MNHEY and CDR2 SMNVEV (reference sequence). The CDR3 has 11 residues. Trimming cost V 11 bases and J 0 bases, with 8 bases left between them. The chain's CDR3 is CAVGGSYEQYF. In nucleotides, the CDR3 is TGTGCCGTAGGGGGCTCCTACGAGCAGTACTTC.

This rearrangement joins TRBV30 to TRBJ1-5; possible D gene TRBD1, 5 bases. The CDR3 covers 12 residues. V was cut by 3 bases and J by 4 bases, with 7 bases left in between. In germline, CDR1 is GTSNPN, CDR2 SVGIG (reference sequence). The CDR3 loop is CAWRSGNQPQHF. DNA of the CDR3: TGTGCCTGGAGATCAGGGAATCAGCCCCAGCATTTT.

This chain connects TRBV9 to TRBJ1-4, with 12 bases that match TRBD1. From germline, CDR1 is SGDLS and CDR2 YYNGEE. The CDR3 totals 15 residues. With V trimmed by 4 bases and J by 8 bases, 6 bases remained unmatched. The CDR3 region has the DNA TGTGCCAGCAGCACCGGGACAGGGGGCGGCGAAAAACTGTTTTTT. This translates into CASSTGTGGGEKLFF.

The chain couples TRBV5-5 to TRBJ2-7; D is perhaps TRBD1 (5 bases). Germline V gene data show CDR1 as SGHKS and CDR2 as YYEKEE (reference sequence). The V gene lost 2 bases and the J gene lost 3 bases, with 18 bases spanning the gap. There are 16 residues in the CDR3. Written as DNA, the CDR3 is TGTGCCAGCAGCTTCACCATCGACAGAAAATACTACGAGCAGTACTTC. It encodes CASSFTIDRKYYEQYF.

This chain joins TRBV7-2 and TRBJ2-7; 8 bases align to TRBD2. The CDR3 consists of 14 residues. Germline values: CDR1 SGHTA, CDR2 FQGNSA. Unmatched junction bases numbered 5, after V lost 4 bases and J lost 3 bases. The CDR3 reads CASSSRGGHYEQYF. The CDR3 DNA follows: TGTGCCAGCAGCTCACGGGGGGGGCACTACGAGCAGTACTTC.

This clone was recorded only once. V usage is TRBV6-1 and J usage is TRBJ2-5, with a tentative D call TRBD2 (7 bases). The CDR3 sequence is 14 residues long. Germline lookup yields CDR1 MNHNS and CDR2 SASEGT. Trimming removed 3 bases from V and 5 bases from J, with 13 bases in between. The DNA of the CDR3 is TGTGCCAGCAGTGAGGGGGGGGCTATGGAGACCCAGTACTTC. This translates into CASSEGGAMETQYF.

The chain joins TRBV6-1 to TRBJ1-5, with a weak D call TRBD1 (6 bases). Trimming shortened V by 4 bases and J by 6 bases, and 16 bases separated the two germline ends. This CDR3 is 15 amino acids long. Germline V gene lookup returns CDR1 MNHNS and CDR2 SASEGT. CDR3 DNA sequence: TGTGCCAGCAGTGTAGAGGGGGGAGGGACTCAGCCCCAGCATTTT. Its translation: CASSVEGGGTQPQHF.

This clone has only one observation. The chain uses TRBV10-3 and TRBJ2-1, with TRBD2 matching 13 bases. This CDR3 region has 17 residues. CDR1 is ENHRY, CDR2 SYGVKD, per germline. V trimming: 5 bases; J trimming: 2 bases; junction bases outside the gene matches: 6. CDR3 sequence reads: CAISSTSGGAPYNEQFF. The CDR3 DNA sequence: TGTGCCATCAGTTCCACTAGCGGGGGGGCCCCCTACAATGAGCAGTTCTTC.

The chain carries TRBV12-5 and TRBJ2-5, with D tentatively TRBD2 (7 bases). The CDR3 is 13 amino acids. The germline V gene has CDR1 LGHNT and CDR2 FRNRAP. Trimming took 8 bases from V and 4 from J, leaving 14 bases between them. CDR3 DNA sequence: TGTGCTAGTACCGGGGGCGGGGGAGAGACCCAGTACTTC. Its translation is CASTGGGGETQYF.

The chain recombines TRBV5-1 with TRBJ2-3; D might be TRBD2 (6 bases). Germline V CDR1 and CDR2: SGHRS, YFSETQ. CDR3 size: 15 residues. Trimming pared 0 bases from V and 2 bases from J, leaving 10 bases between. CDR3 sequence: CASSLVTGATDTQYF. The CDR3 bases are TGCGCCAGCAGCTTGGTAACGGGAGCCACAGATACGCAGTATTTT.

The gene calls are TRBV7-9 and TRBJ2-3, with TRBD2 identical over 11 bases. The length of the CDR3 is 16 residues. The germline V gene has CDR1 SEHNR and CDR2 FQNEAQ (reference sequence). After removal of 2 bases from V and 5 bases from J, the junction contained 6 bases not matched to a gene. CDR3 loop: CASSLSLAGGRDTQYF. CDR3 sequence (DNA): TGTGCCAGCAGCTTATCGCTAGCGGGGGGAAGAGATACGCAGTATTTT. The full variable domain, completed using reference TRBV7-9 and TRBJ2-3, is DTGVSQNPRHKITKRGQNVTFRCDPISEHNRLYWYRQTLGQGPEFLTYFQNEAQLEKSRLLSDRFSAERPKGSFSTLEIQRTEQGDSAMYLCASSLSLAGGRDTQYFGPGTRLTVL.

V and J are TRBV5-6 and TRBJ1-1; tentatively, D is TRBD1 (5 bases). Germline V gene lookup returns CDR1 SGHDT and CDR2 YYEEEE. V was shortened by 2 bases and J by 1 base, with 21 bases between the two germline ends. The CDR3 is 18 residues long. The CDR3 is CASSFMIQGNGANTEAFF. In DNA form, the CDR3 reads TGTGCCAGCAGCTTTATGATCCAGGGAAATGGGGCGAACACTGAAGCTTTCTTT.